This is a list of T cell receptor beta chains from one sample in a study of PD-1 blockade in mismatch repair-deficient tumors. Using immunoSEQ multiplex PCR, the repertoire was profiled, and TCRdb retains in-frame clones only, with some absent. The sample holds about 51,000 clones; roughly 80% are singletons and the top ten take 7% to 8.5%. Sequencing used peripheral blood, obtained more than 19 weeks after starting pembrolizumab. All receptors come from an adult with mismatch repair-deficient cancer. Each CDR3 is given with its conserved first and last residue.

V gene	J gene	CDR3 protein
TRBV11-2	TRBJ2-1	CASSLVISGASYNEQFF
TRBV7-3	TRBJ2-5	CASSYRWTARQETQYF
TRBV10-2	TRBJ2-7	CASSDRGRGSSYEQYF
TRBV2	TRBJ2-1	CASTGRNEQFF
TRBV7-3	TRBJ2-2	CASSLIWTGDTGELFF
TRBV5-1	.	CASGLGASGSYEQYF
TRBV19	TRBJ2-1	CASSIITSGLAGLPYNEQFF
TRBV5-6	TRBJ1-1	CASSLMAGGNTEAFF
TRBV4-3	TRBJ1-2	CASSHTSYGYTF
TRBV5-4	TRBJ2-7	CASSSTWTSGYEQYF
TRBV27	TRBJ2-1	CASTSILAGDEQFF
TRBV19	TRBJ1-5	CASMVYGESNQPQHF
TRBV10-1	TRBJ2-3	CASSTDRGGTDTQYF
TRBV19	TRBJ2-6	CASSTGQRLSGANVLTF
TRBV7-2	TRBJ1-4	CASSRGAGSEKLFF
TRBV5-1	TRBJ2-3	CASSLGTSGFTDTQYF
TRBV4-2	TRBJ2-7	CASSSTGTGGLEQYF
TRBV10-3	TRBJ2-7	CAISESPSVYEQYF
TRBV9	TRBJ2-1	CASSGTPYNEQFF
TRBV7-9	TRBJ2-7	CASSLTYEQYF
TRBV9	TRBJ2-6	CASSVDKGFSGANVLTF
TRBV7-6	TRBJ2-7	CASSLGEGRSEQYF
TRBV6-5	TRBJ2-7	CASSSSGRRPNEQYF
TRBV5-1	TRBJ2-3	CASRKGLAGADTQYF
TRBV6-1	TRBJ2-3	CASRAGEVGTDTQYF
TRBV6-4	TRBJ2-4	CASSELVGAKNIQYF
TRBV5-4	TRBJ2-6	CASSRTASGANVLTF
TRBV28	TRBJ1-2	CASSSGTGDYGYTF
TRBV14	TRBJ1-4	CASSLQGPETLFF
TRBV10-3	TRBJ1-3	CAISESGRSGNTIYF
TRBV7-9	TRBJ1-2	CASSLVGRDGYTF
TRBV28	TRBJ2-7	CASTYVSGLWYF
TRBV6-1	TRBJ2-7	CASSFFSGSAYEQYF
TRBV4-2	TRBJ2-2	CASSQGTSNGELFF
TRBV30	TRBJ1-1	CAWRGRMNTEAFF
TRBV15	TRBJ1-2	CATSRDSGRPYGYTF
TRBV6-1	TRBJ1-1	CASKRDTEAFF
TRBV27	TRBJ1-1	CASSKDRAEAFF
TRBV19	TRBJ2-2	CASSMEGGNTGELFF
TRBV30	TRBJ2-1	CAWSAQLAGGGFF
TRBV29-1	TRBJ2-7	CSVVPGDSRTYEQYF
TRBV7-6	TRBJ2-3	CASSPTLAGGQDTQYF
TRBV6-5	TRBJ2-1	CASSQGQGVPNEQFF
TRBV14	TRBJ2-2	CASSLGSGELFF
TRBV30	TRBJ1-5	CAWSGLSGEQPQHF
TRBV29-1	TRBJ2-7	CSVFDGTYEQYF
TRBV2	TRBJ1-2	CASKDTLLSYGYTF
TRBV7-2	TRBJ1-1	CASTLESGPETFF
TRBV18	TRBJ1-5	CASSPPGGNQPQHF
TRBV5-1	TRBJ1-5	CASSPQGAGQPQHF
TRBV11-2	TRBJ2-1	CASSLLGGPIYNEQFF
TRBV20-1	TRBJ2-7	CSAIAGEVQYF
TRBV6-1	TRBJ1-5	CASRTGVQQWPQHF
TRBV5-1	TRBJ2-5	CASSLRPARGETQYF
TRBV5-4	TRBJ2-5	CASSFPGLAGVPQETQYF
TRBV6-4	TRBJ2-3	CASSDGGGDTDTQYF
TRBV10-3	TRBJ2-7	CAISESGTQSSYEQYF
TRBV9	TRBJ2-3	CASSGGTTSGSRTQYF